The 14 T cell receptor beta chains below were found in one sample sequenced in a study of response to subunit inactivated influenza vaccine. TCRdb re-analysed the RT-PCR reads in MiXCR, keeping a single row per CDR3 protein. The data show hundreds of thousands of distinct CDR3 sequences, 13% to 15% seen once. Material: PBMCs from blood, obtained approximately 15 days before vaccination. These receptors all come from a man aged 50 or older who received an inactivated influenza vaccine.

The V and J genes are TRBV14 and TRBJ2-7, with D unclear. The germline V and J ends were trimmed by 2 bases and 7 bases, with 12 bases remaining between them. Germline V lookup: CDR1 SGHDN, CDR2 FVKESK. The CDR3 sequence is 13 residues long. The CDR3 here is CASSQLPSGEQYF. The DNA of the CDR3 is TGTGCCAGCAGCCAACTTCCCTCCGGGGAGCAGTACTTC.

J is TRBJ2-1 and V is TRBV5-5; 10 nucleotides align to TRBD1. The junction had 15 bases not matched to a gene; V was cut back by 4 bases and J by 8 bases. There are 17 residues in the CDR3. CDR1 and CDR2 from the germline V gene are SGHKS and YYEKEE (reference sequence). The CDR3 spells CASSKRGTGESEDEQFF. CDR3 sequence (DNA): TGTGCCAGCAGCAAACGCGGGACAGGGGAATCTGAGGATGAGCAGTTCTTC.

This clonotype was seen more than once but under ten times. This chain links TRBV6-1 with TRBJ1-2, with unresolved D. V dropped 4 bases and J dropped 5 bases, with 20 bases sitting between them. Germline lookup yields CDR1 MNHNS and CDR2 SASEGT. This CDR3 has 16 residues. In nucleotides, the CDR3 is TGTGCCAGCAGTGGGATTGTCGGGCAGTTTAGTTATGGCTACACCTTC. Translated, it gives CASSGIVGQFSYGYTF.

This clonotype was seen only a few times. The chain couples TRBV28 to TRBJ2-7; 8 bases are shared with TRBD1. This CDR3 is 14 amino acids long. With 4 bases clipped from V and 5 bases from J, the junction kept 7 bases outside the gene matches. Germline-derived CDR1 and CDR2 are MDHEN and SYDVKM. This CDR3 is CASSSTGVLDEQYF. Written as DNA, the CDR3 is TGTGCCAGCAGTTCGACAGGGGTTTTGGACGAGCAGTACTTC.

This clonotype occurred a few times. This CDR3 is CASSYAGTGGDEQFF. Written as DNA, the CDR3 is TGTGCCAGCAGCTACGCCGGGACAGGGGGCGATGAGCAGTTCTTC. The rearrangement uses TRBV7-9 and TRBJ2-1; 12 bases map to TRBD1. There are 15 residues in the CDR3. The germline gives CDR1 SEHNR, CDR2 FQNEAQ (reference sequence). Losses at the gene ends were 4 bases for V and 8 bases for J; bases not matched to a gene: 6.

J is TRBJ1-6 and V is TRBV28, with D unclear. This CDR3 is built from 13 residues. Per germline, CDR1 MDHEN and CDR2 SYDVKM. Trimming took 5 bases from V and 10 from J, leaving 12 bases between them. Written as DNA, the CDR3 is TGTGCCAGCAGTCCCCGCCCGAGCTCACCCCTCCACTTT. It codes for CASSPRPSSPLHF.

This clonotype turned up a few times. The chain couples TRBV9 to TRBJ2-7; TRBD1 agrees at 10 bases. Trimming cost V 3 bases and J 5 bases; bases outside gene matches: 2. The CDR3 loop spans 13 amino acids. The germline V gene encodes CDR1 SGDLS and CDR2 YYNGEE. The CDR3 sequence is CASSGDRGHEQYF. CDR3 DNA sequence: TGTGCCAGCAGCGGGGACAGGGGCCACGAGCAGTACTTC.

This clonotype came up once. V usage is TRBV7-9 and J usage is TRBJ1-2, with D possibly TRBD1 on 5 matching bases. The length of the CDR3 is 14 residues. V was shortened by 2 bases and J by 12 bases, with 19 bases between the two germline ends. The germline gives CDR1 SEHNR, CDR2 FQNEAQ (reference sequence). CDR3: CASSLPGTPFSNTF. Written as DNA, the CDR3 is TGTGCCAGCAGCTTACCAGGGACCCCTTTCAGCAACACCTTC. Full variable domain (rest looked up from reference TRBV7-9 and TRBJ1-2): DTGVSQNPRHKITKRGQNVTFRCDPISEHNRLYWYRQTLGQGPEFLTYFQNEAQLEKSRLLSDRFSAERPKGSFSTLEIQRTEQGDSAMYLCASSLPGTPFSNTFGSGTRLTVV.

In its sample, this clonotype was seen once. The chain employs TRBV20-1 and TRBJ2-3, with 10 bases aligning to TRBD2. The CDR3 spans 14 residues. The V and J ends lost 5 bases and 2 bases, in that order; junction bases with no gene match: 4. The germline V gene encodes CDR1 DFQATT and CDR2 SNEGSKA (reference sequence). DNA for the CDR3: TGCAGTGCTGACGGGACTAGCGACACAGATACGCAGTATTTT. It translates to CSADGTSDTDTQYF.

This clonotype showed up just a few times. The chain is built from TRBV10-3 and TRBJ2-7; D gene uncertain. The germline V gene encodes CDR1 ENHRY and CDR2 SYGVKD. This CDR3 has 15 residues. Trimming cost V 0 bases and J 2 bases, with 11 bases left between them. CDR3 loop: CAISESTAPTYEQYF. The CDR3 DNA reads TGTGCCATCAGTGAGTCGACCGCGCCAACCTACGAGCAGTACTTC.

The J gene is TRBJ2-5, the V gene TRBV24-1; TRBD2 matches at 9 bases. The CDR3 spans 17 residues. V shed 4 bases and J 2 bases; nucleotides not matched to a gene: 10. From germline, CDR1 is KGHDR and CDR2 SFDVKD. This CDR3 reads CATSEFLAGGLQETQYF. DNA of the CDR3: TGTGCCACCAGTGAGTTTTTGGCGGGGGGGCTGCAAGAGACCCAGTACTTC.

Remarks on this clonotype: At one of its ends the junction is not consistent with the germline gene, which may arise from a read error. The rearrangement uses TRBV4-3 and TRBJ1-5; D not resolved. The germline CDR1 and CDR2 sequences are LGHNA and YSLEER. The CDR3 length is 16 residues. The CDR3 DNA reads TGCGACAGCAGCCAAGATAACGGGATGGGCAATCAGCCCCAGCATTTT. It yields the protein CDSSQDNGMGNQPQHF.

The rearrangement links TRBV12-3 or TRBV12-4 to TRBJ2-7; 9 bases align to TRBD1. The V and J ends lost 6 bases and 4 bases, in that order; junction bases with no gene match: 7. The CDR3 has 14 amino acids. CDR3 nucleotides: TGTGCCAGCAGCCGAACCGGGACAGGGTACGAGCAGTACTTC. This gives the protein CASSRTGTGYEQYF.

This clonotype was seen only a few times. The chain carries TRBV12-3 or TRBV12-4 and TRBJ2-3; 7 bases fit TRBD1. CDR3 length equals 12 residues. Trimming took 11 bases from V and 2 from J; bases not matched to a gene: 4. The CDR3 is CADRANTDTQYF. CDR3 nucleotides: TGTGCCGACAGGGCCAACACAGATACGCAGTATTTT.